The present T cell receptor beta chain was sequenced within a study of control samples from healthy donors and cancer patients. Germline loops: CDR1 MNHEY, CDR2 SVGAGI. CDR3 length: 15 residues. V was pared by 5 bases and J by 3 bases, with 3 bases of the junction left unmatched. TCRdb's table, derived via immunoSEQ multiplex PCR, lists solely in-frame clones and lacks some. Seen here are roughly 95,000 clones, 88% observed once, and the top ten hold roughly an eighth. J is TRBJ2-7 and V is TRBV6-5; 14 bases line up with TRBD2. The sequencing input was blood. The TCR was taken from a man younger than 45 in good health. In DNA form, the CDR3 reads TGTGCCAGCAGTAGGGGACTAGCGGGAGTCTACGAGCAGTACTTC. Residues: CASSRGLAGVYEQYF.